This T cell receptor beta chain emerged from a study of T cells after yellow fever vaccination. This clonotype turned up a few times. Its target is not known. This CDR3 region has 18 residues. V was pared by 0 bases and J by 2 bases, with 8 bases of the junction left unmatched. Germline-derived CDR1 and CDR2 are SGHRS and YFSETQ. Universal primer sites and UMIs were introduced during 5'RACE template-switching synthesis of TCR cDNA. Each CDR3 protein gets one entry after TCRdb re-called the 5' RACE reads with MiXCR. The sample has 500,000 to 650,000 distinct CDR3 sequences, over 9% seen once. Study-level results: In post-booster samples, most primary-vaccination clones reappeared (just under 97% CD4, roughly 89% CD8). A weaker secondary response peaked on day 5, the primary on day 15.

The sequencing here drew on PBMCs, taken on the day of the yellow fever booster vaccination. The sequence came from a man between 25 and 39 years old who received the YFV17D yellow fever vaccine. The gene calls are TRBV5-1 and TRBJ1-5, with 10 bases aligning to TRBD1. DNA for the CDR3: TGCGCCAGCAGCTTGGGACACTCCGGGACAGGGGGCAATCAGCCCCAGCATTTT. Its translation is CASSLGHSGTGGNQPQHF.